This record looks at one TCR beta chain sequence and its context. Its cognate antigen has yet to be identified. Nothing much larger sits one base from this clone, and base qualities are not available. Genomic DNA was isolated from the sorted cells so that the TCRbeta CDR3 region could be sequenced. TCRbeta CDR3 regions were sequenced using the immunoSEQ Assay. Sourced from immuneACCESS, this table was stored by TCRdb with only in-frame sequences that have V and J called. A share of the clones is absent; for the studies checked, an unresolved V gene accounts for under half, and the remainder has no known explanation. The sample table records 55,000 to 75,000 clones; 80% of these occur just once. The ten largest make up 7% to 9.5% of the sample. Ends trimmed: V by 3 bases, J by 7 bases; bases unmatched to a gene: 8. Reading from cysteine to phenylalanine, the CDR3 counts 15 amino acids. Left in the record is the CDR3 DNA by itself, 45 bases read in frame from the first base. Reading the germline V gene gives CDR1 SGHVS and CDR2 FQNEAQ.

These data originate in a study of OX40 agonist ivuxolimab in advanced cancers. Background for the entire study: Ivuxolimab was a fully human IgG2 agonistic monoclonal antibody targeting the costimulatory receptor OX40 (CD134). Prior anti-PD-1, anti-PD-L1 or anti-CTLA-4 therapy was permitted, and approximately 40% of dose-escalation patients had received checkpoint inhibitors. The paper describes the monotherapy dose-escalation part (N = 52 patients) of the phase I trial of ivuxolimab. In the dose-escalation cohort, approximately 83% of patients were male, and the mean age was 60 years with a range of roughly 23 to 79. Peripheral TCRbeta sequencing aimed to test whether ivuxolimab altered TCR sequence diversity and caused clonal T-cell expansion. Partial responses were achieved by three dose-escalation patients, of whom one had hepatocellular carcinoma and two had cutaneous melanoma. Of the approximately 50 patients in dose escalation, approximately 20 had hepatocellular carcinoma, some 15 had melanoma, 9 had renal cell carcinoma and 9 had head and neck cancer. Intravenous ivuxolimab was administered to patients every 2 weeks at six dose levels: 0.01, 0.1, 0.3, 1.5, 3 and 10 mg/kg. Broader findings and caveats from the paper: At doses of 0.1 to 3.0 mg/kg, clonal expansion of both CD4+ and CD8+ T cells in blood was seen between baseline and week 6. Partial responders in the 0.1-3.0 mg/kg groups had among the lowest normalized peripheral clonal expansion, especially among CD8+ T cells. Antigen specificity was not determined for the clonally expanded peripheral T cells. Low levels of normalized T-cell clonal expansion were also shown by some nonresponding patients. After ivuxolimab, more expanded clones were found on average in CD8+ T cells than in CD4+ T cells.

Patients with a history of autoimmune disease or receiving systemic immunosuppression were excluded from the trial. Peripheral blood for TCR sequencing was collected from all dose cohorts at baseline, on cycle 4 day 1, and on cycle 7 day 1. The samples were taken from a phase I, first-in-human, multicenter, open-label dose-escalation trial of ivuxolimab. Adults with locally advanced or metastatic head and neck squamous cell, hepatocellular, melanoma or renal cell carcinoma were enrolled in the trial. Before TCR sequencing, CD4+ T cells and CD8+ T cells were sorted from peripheral blood as separate populations.

This TCR came from an adult with an advanced solid tumor such as melanoma, head and neck, liver or kidney cancer. The rearrangement joined TRBV7-8 to TRBJ2-7, with TRBD1 identical over 11 junction bases. The sequences come from CD4+ or CD8+ T cells sorted from blood, collected in a trial of the OX40 agonist ivuxolimab. The CDR3 amino acid sequence is: CASSFLGDRGDEQYF. The DNA reads TGTGCCAGCAGCTTCCTTGGGGACAGGGGGGATGAGCAGTACTTC.